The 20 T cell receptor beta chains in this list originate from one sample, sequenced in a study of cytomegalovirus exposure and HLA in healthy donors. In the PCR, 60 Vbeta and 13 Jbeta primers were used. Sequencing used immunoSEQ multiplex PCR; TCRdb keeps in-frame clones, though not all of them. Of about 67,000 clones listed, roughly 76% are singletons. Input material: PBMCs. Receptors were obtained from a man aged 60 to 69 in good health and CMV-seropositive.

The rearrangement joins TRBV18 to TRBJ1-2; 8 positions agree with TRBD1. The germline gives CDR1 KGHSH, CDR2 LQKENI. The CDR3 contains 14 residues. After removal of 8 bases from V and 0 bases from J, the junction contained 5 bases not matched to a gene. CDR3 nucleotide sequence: TGTGCCAGCGGATCGACAGGGGCTAACTATGGCTACACCTTC. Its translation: CASGSTGANYGYTF.

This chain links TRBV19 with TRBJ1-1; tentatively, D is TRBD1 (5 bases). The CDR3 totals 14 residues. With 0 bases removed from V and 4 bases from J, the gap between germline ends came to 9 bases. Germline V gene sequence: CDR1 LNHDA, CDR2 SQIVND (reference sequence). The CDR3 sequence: CASSIDGGVTEAFF. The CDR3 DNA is TGTGCCAGTAGTATAGACGGGGGAGTCACTGAAGCTTTCTTT.

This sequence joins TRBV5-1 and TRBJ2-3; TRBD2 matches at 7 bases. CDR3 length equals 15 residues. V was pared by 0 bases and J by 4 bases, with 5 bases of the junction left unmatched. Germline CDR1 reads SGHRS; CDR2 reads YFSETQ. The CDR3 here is CASSLGGGVPDTQYF. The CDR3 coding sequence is TGCGCCAGCAGCTTGGGGGGAGGGGTTCCAGATACGCAGTATTTT.

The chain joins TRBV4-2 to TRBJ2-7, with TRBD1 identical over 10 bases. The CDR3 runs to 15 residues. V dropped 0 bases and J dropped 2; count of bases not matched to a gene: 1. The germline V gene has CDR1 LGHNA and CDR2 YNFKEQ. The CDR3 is CASSQDGTGAYEQYF. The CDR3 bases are TGTGCCAGCAGCCAAGACGGGACAGGGGCCTACGAGCAGTACTTC.

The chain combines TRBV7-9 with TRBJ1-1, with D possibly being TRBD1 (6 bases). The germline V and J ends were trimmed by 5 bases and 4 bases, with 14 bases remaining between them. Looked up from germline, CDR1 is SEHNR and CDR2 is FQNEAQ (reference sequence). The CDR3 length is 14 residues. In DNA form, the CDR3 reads TGTGCCAGCAGCGACTGGACAGAGGGCACTGAAGCTTTCTTT. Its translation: CASSDWTEGTEAFF.

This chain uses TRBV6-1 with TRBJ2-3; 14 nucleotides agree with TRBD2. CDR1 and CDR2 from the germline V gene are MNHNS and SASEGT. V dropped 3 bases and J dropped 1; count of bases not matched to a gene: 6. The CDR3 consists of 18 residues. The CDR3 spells CASSDRTSGRYRTDTQYF. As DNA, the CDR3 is TGTGCCAGCAGTGACCGGACTAGCGGGAGGTATCGCACAGATACGCAGTATTTT.

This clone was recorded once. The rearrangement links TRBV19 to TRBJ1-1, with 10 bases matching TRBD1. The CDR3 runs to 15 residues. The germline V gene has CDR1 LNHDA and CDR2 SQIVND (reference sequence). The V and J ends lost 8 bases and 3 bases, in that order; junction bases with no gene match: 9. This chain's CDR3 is CASRRQGADYTEAFF. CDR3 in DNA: TGTGCCAGTCGTAGACAGGGGGCCGATTACACTGAAGCTTTCTTT. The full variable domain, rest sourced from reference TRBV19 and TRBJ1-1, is DGGITQSPKYLFRKEGQNVTLSCEQNLNHDAMYWYRQDPGQGLRLIYYSQIVNDFQKGDIAEGYSVSREKKESFPLTVTSAQKNPTAFYLCASRRQGADYTEAFFGQGTRLTVV.

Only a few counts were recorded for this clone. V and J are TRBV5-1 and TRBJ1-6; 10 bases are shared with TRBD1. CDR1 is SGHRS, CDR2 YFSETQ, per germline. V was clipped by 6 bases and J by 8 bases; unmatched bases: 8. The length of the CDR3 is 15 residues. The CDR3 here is CASNLGQGSHSPLHF. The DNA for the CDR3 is TGCGCCAGCAACCTGGGACAGGGGTCTCATTCACCCCTCCACTTT. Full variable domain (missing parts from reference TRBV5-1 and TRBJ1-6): KAGVTQTPRYLIKTRGQQVTLSCSPISGHRSVSWYQQTPGQGLQFLFEYFSETQRNKGNFPGRFSGRQFSNSRSEMNVSTLELGDSALYLCASNLGQGSHSPLHFGNGTRLTVT.

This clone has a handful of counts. The DNA for the CDR3 is TGTGCCAGCTCACCAAGGGCGGGGGGCCTCTCCTACAATGAGCAGTTCTTC. Its protein is CASSPRAGGLSYNEQFF. The chain carries TRBV18 and TRBJ2-1; 8 nucleotides agree with TRBD2. The V gene end was trimmed by 2 bases and the J gene end by 0 bases; junction bases not matched to a gene: 6. The V gene's germline CDR1 is KGHSH and CDR2 LQKENI. This CDR3 comprises 17 residues.

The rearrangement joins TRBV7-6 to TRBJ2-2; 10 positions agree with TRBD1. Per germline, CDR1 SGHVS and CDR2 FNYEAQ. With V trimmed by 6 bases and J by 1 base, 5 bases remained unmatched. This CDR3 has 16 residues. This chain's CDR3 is CASSSTGGLNTGELFF. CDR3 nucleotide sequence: TGTGCCAGCAGTTCGACAGGGGGCCTGAACACCGGGGAGCTGTTTTTT.

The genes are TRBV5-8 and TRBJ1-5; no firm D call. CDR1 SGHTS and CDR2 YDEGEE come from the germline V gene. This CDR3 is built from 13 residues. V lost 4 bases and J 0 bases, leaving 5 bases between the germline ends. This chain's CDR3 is CASSLYSNQPQHF. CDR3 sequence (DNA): TGTGCCAGCAGCCTCTATAGCAATCAGCCCCAGCATTTT.

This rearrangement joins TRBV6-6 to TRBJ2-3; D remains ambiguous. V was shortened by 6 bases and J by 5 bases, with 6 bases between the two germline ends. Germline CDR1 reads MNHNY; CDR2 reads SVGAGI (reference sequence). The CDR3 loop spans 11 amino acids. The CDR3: CASRLLDTQYF. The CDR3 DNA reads TGTGCCAGCAGACTACTAGATACGCAGTATTTT.

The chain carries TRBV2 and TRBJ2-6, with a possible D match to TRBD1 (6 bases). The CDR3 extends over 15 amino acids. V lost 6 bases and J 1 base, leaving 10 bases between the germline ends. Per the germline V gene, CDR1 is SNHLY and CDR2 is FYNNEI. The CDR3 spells CASSLTGSGANVLTF. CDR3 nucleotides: TGTGCCAGCAGCCTCACAGGGTCTGGGGCCAACGTCCTGACTTTC.

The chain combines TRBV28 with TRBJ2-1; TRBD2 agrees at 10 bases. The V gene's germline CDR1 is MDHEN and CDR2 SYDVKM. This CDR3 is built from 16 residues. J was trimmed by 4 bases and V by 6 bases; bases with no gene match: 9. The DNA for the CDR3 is TGTGCCAGCAGCAATATTGGAGCGGGAGGGTACAATGAGCAGTTCTTC. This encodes CASSNIGAGGYNEQFF.

The CDR3 DNA sequence: TGTGCCAGCTCACTTACAGGGTCCAATCAGCCCCAGCATTTT. Amino acids: CASSLTGSNQPQHF. The chain combines TRBV18 with TRBJ1-5, with D possibly matching TRBD1 (6 bases). The length of the CDR3 is 14 residues. Deletions cut 4 bases from V and 3 bases from J, with 10 bases between. Germline-derived CDR1 and CDR2 are KGHSH and LQKENI. The variable domain in full, with the rest retrieved from reference TRBV18 and TRBJ1-5, is NAGVMQNPRHLVRRRGQEARLRCSPMKGHSHVYWYRQLPEEGLKFMVYLQKENIIDESGMPKERFSAEFPKEGPSILRIQQVVRGDSAAYFCASSLTGSNQPQHFGDGTRLSIL.

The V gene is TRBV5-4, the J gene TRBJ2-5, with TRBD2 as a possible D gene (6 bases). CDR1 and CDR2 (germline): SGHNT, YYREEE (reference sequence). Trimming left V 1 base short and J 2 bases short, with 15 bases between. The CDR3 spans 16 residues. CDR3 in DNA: TGTGCCAGCAGCTTGTTTGCCGGCGGGACTCAAGAGACCCAGTACTTC. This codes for CASSLFAGGTQETQYF.

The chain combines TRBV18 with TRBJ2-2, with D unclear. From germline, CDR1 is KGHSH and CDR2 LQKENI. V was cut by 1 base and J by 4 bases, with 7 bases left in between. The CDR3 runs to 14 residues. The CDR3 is CASSPQRSTGELFF. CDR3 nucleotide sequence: TGTGCCAGCTCACCACAACGGTCCACCGGGGAGCTGTTTTTT.

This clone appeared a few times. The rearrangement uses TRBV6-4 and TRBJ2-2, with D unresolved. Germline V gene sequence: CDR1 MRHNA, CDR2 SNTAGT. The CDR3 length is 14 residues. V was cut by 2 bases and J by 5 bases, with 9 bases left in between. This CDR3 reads CASSDRVATGELFF. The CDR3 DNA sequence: TGTGCCAGCAGTGACCGAGTTGCGACCGGGGAGCTGTTTTTT.

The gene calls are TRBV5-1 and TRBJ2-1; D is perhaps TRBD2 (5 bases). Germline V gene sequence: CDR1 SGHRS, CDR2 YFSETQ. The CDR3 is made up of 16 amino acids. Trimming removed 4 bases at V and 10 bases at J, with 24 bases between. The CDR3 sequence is CASSPAPGLEVGEQFF. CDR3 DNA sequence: TGCGCCAGCAGCCCCGCACCCGGACTGGAGGTAGGGGAGCAGTTCTTC.

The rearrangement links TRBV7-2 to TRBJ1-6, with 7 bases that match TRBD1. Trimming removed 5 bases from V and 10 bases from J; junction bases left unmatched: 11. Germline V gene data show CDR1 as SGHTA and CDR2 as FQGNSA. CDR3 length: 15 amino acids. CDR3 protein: CASSETGASRSPLHF. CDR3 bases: TGTGCCAGCAGCGAAACAGGGGCGAGTCGGTCACCCCTCCACTTT.